This T cell receptor beta chain was captured in a study of cytomegalovirus exposure and HLA in healthy donors. About the research overall: A subsequent analysis reported that the 100 to 150 validation repertoires were produced on the same platform that had also been used for the roughly 710 first-cohort repertoires. Study conclusions and caveats: Most TCR sequences showed up rarely, but some public TCRs showed up in many donors. The TCR clusters that emerged in the first cohort tended, a later analysis found, to co-occur in the 120 or so validation repertoires.

The assay was immunoSEQ multiplex PCR, and TCRdb's table has in-frame clones only and misses some. The table shows about 68,000 clones, with 96% occurring only once. Comment on this clone: Its antigen is undetermined.

V lost 5 bases and J 3 bases, leaving 26 bases between the germline ends. The germline V gene encodes CDR1 LNHDA and CDR2 SQIVND (reference sequence). The CDR3 length is 18 residues. The origin of this receptor is a man aged 18-30 years in good health and CMV-seronegative. V gene TRBV19 combines with J gene TRBJ2-7, with TRBD1 as a possible D gene (7 bases). Sequenced: PBMCs. The chain's CDR3 is CASSSPGGQSQGIYEQYF. The CDR3 DNA reads as TGTGCCAGTAGTTCTCCCGGGGGACAGTCTCAAGGGATCTACGAGCAGTACTTC.